Sequencing of this T cell receptor (beta chain) was carried out in a study of cytomegalovirus exposure and HLA in healthy donors (dated by TCRdb to 2015 to 2018). About the investigation overall: An earlier analysis of some 500 of the donors reported 250 to 350 Gb of sequence data and 100 million to 140 million unique TCR beta sequences from about 179 million T cells. About 280 gigabases of sequencing data and roughly 81 million unique TCR sequences made up an early release that covered under 750 HLA-typed donors. The genetic ancestry cluster associated with self-reported Caucasian donors included 80% to 90% of the roughly 360 genotyped donors. The study aimed to test whether signatures of past pathogen exposure could be identified by cataloging public T cell receptors. The study profiled the T cell repertoires of under 850 subjects by immunosequencing and related them to cytomegalovirus serostatus. In addition to the first cohort of 650 to 800 subjects, a separate validation cohort of some 120 different subjects was used. To predict cytomegalovirus infection status, the study combined high-throughput TCR immunosequencing, statistical association of individual TCRs with disease status, and machine learning. A later analysis re-analyzed previously published TCR beta repertoires from roughly 690 donors and added high-resolution HLA genotyping to study TCR occurrence patterns. Rather than using new phenotypic data, the later analysis identified candidate immune exposures from TCR beta sequences and from how often those sequences occurred across donors. An earlier analysis of fewer than 700 of the donors applied high-throughput TCR beta sequencing to assess whether each TCR beta V gene segment acted as functional or pseudogenic. Donor age, sex, ethnicity and CMV serostatus were compiled together with the repertoire data. Genome-wide SNP genotypes for about 60% of the roughly 670 donors were used in a later genetic analysis, which treated that subset as a discovery cohort. Every discovery cohort repertoire had been produced on one sequencing platform. Both class I and class II loci were covered by HLA typing, at four-digit resolution. Typing coverage varied by locus: about 620-630 donors for A, B, C, DRB1 and DQB1; more than 500 for DQA1; over 600 for DPA1; roughly 470 for DPB1. Several DR-DQ haplotypes were handled as single units for association and clustering, since linkage in the cohort was strong. Among around 400 genotyped donors of the cohort, an average of approximately 240,000 unique TCR beta nucleotide sequences was sequenced per donor, of which about 20% were non-productive. Points the paper makes about the study in general: This cohort had only TCR beta chains sequenced, and the lack of alpha or paired-chain data limited which features could be detected. The presence/absence analyses assumed that sequencing depth was roughly uniform across donors, and that assumption may not be true. In a later analysis, the rate of TCR association differed among HLA loci, with DRB1 alleles having the most associated TCRs and HLA-C alleles having the fewest. An association between a missense DCLRE1C variant and V-gene and J-gene trimming of TCR beta chains was found in a later genetic analysis and replicated in an independent cohort. Most TCR sequences were seen in very few donors, while some public TCRs were found in many individuals. Most CMV-associated TCR beta chains appeared to be HLA-restricted in a later analysis, and the HLA associations seemed to be driven largely by CMV exposure. Because counts were too low, roughly 17 rarely observed V segments, including chromosome 9 orphons, were left out of the earlier analysis of 587 of the donors. In a later analysis, HLA-associated TCR beta chains were found to be more clonally expanded and to have lower generation probabilities than equally common non-associated chains. A further reported finding was that TCR beta sequences accurately predicted the HLA-A and HLA-B alleles for most subjects in the first cohort. In an earlier analysis of a few hundred of the donors, most TCR beta V segments were observed in productive rearrangements about 87% or about 30% of the time, broadly matching IMGT annotations. Several of the top co-occurrence clusters appeared to be linked to parvovirus B19, influenza, CMV and Epstein-Barr virus, according to a later analysis. A few of the identified cytomegalovirus-associated TCR beta chains were confirmed in vitro to be specific for cytomegalovirus antigens. A cluster of highly shared sequence variants was judged likely to be a technical artifact of the sequencing pipeline. The classifier was reported to diagnose cytomegalovirus status with high specificity and sensitivity in both the original cohort and the validation cohort. CMV serostatus was the only immune exposure information available for the cohort. The authors suggested that the approach could potentially be generalized to other disease states and immunological phenotypes. Correlated functional status among segregating V segments might reflect linkage disequilibrium, but an unknown experimental factor could not be ruled out. The study gave a list of roughly 150 TCR beta chains associated with cytomegalovirus. When HLA alleles, especially DR and DQ, strongly co-occurred, attributing TCR associations to individual alleles was difficult. In a later analysis, around 17,000 TCR beta sequences were associated with specific HLA alleles at a false discovery rate of 0.05. Because some donors lacked HLA typing at each locus, the association tests relied only on the typed subset. A later genetic analysis reported fewer N-insertions in productive TCRs among donors in an Asian-associated ancestry cluster than the roughly 620-donor mean.

Library preparation employed the immunoSEQ multiplex PCR assay. The multiplex PCR relied on a mix of 60 forward primers for TCR Vbeta segments and 13 reverse primers for TCR Jbeta segments. Amplification of the CDR3 region of rearranged TCR beta genes was performed with a multiplex PCR assay on genomic DNA. The amplified TCR beta libraries were sequenced on the Illumina HiSeq System as 87-base-pair reads. Per the source publication's procedure: A later analysis tallied tens of millions of unique TCR beta chains across the 550 to 850 repertoires, and about 12 million of those chains were shared by two or more donors. Raw reads were error-corrected and collapsed into unique sequences by a nearest-neighbor algorithm in which closely related sequences were merged to remove PCR and sequencing errors. CDR3 sequences were aligned to IMGT reference sequences to assign V, D and J gene segments. For a sequence to be retained, at least a six-nucleotide match to both a V gene segment and a J gene segment was required. A rearrangement was called productive if the CDR3 had no stop codons and remained in frame with V and J, and every other rearrangement was called non-productive. Following IMGT convention, CDR3 was defined as the stretch from the second conserved V-encoded cysteine up to the conserved J-encoded phenylalanine. The earlier analysis of about 610 of the donors excluded any sequence lacking an unambiguous match to a single V gene segment. In an earlier analysis of 587 of the donors, V segments were called functional above 56.7% productive rearrangements and were called segregating when the between-donor standard deviation exceeded 5%. A statistical classification framework was built for diagnosing cytomegalovirus status from the catalog of TCR beta chain sequences. A later analysis assigned V and J genes by comparing TCR nucleotide sequences with IMGT/GENE-DB human TR gene sequences. The TCRdist pipeline was used in a later analysis to assign CDR3 sequences and most-parsimonious VDJ recombination scenarios. In a later analysis, every TCR beta chain was defined by the combination of its CDR3 amino acid sequence and its V-gene family, and reads without a unique V-gene family were dropped. As a way to deal with suspected cross-contamination and a sequencing artifact, a later analysis dropped 500 to 700 nucleotide sequences that were highly shared and had low generation probability. A later analysis calculated a clonal expansion index for each public chain from normalized within-repertoire ranks of inferred template counts. In a later analysis, generation probabilities were computed using a VDJ recombination model fitted to out-of-frame rearrangements, and the results were checked against IGoR. A later analysis scored TCR-TCR, TCR-HLA and TCR-CMV co-occurrence with hypergeometric tests, applying a repertoire-size bias correction to TCR pairs. A later analysis estimated false discovery rates by permuting HLA or CMV assignments 20 times. In a later analysis, co-occurring TCRs were grouped with DBSCAN, and TCRdist sequence similarity was added when clustering was performed within HLA-allele-positive subsets. Co-occurrence clustering excluded repertoires with fewer than 30,000 or more than 120,000 public chains, plus five with anomalous nucleotide sharing. Not all clones reach the TCRdb copy of this immuneACCESS table, which keeps in-frame sequences only. Checked studies attribute under half of the gap to unresolved V genes and leave the rest unexplained. The V and J calls and clone size are taken from that table; D and trimming were inferred from the DNA. Recorded for this sample are 100,000 to 150,000 clones; 80% of them occurred a single time. Clones ranked in the top ten supply around 3% of the sample.

The cohort was made up of 650 to 700 healthy bone marrow donors. At the time of sampling, every cohort member was nominally healthy, though immune exposures that went unrecorded were likely present. The donor tested CMV seronegative, placing the donor among the roughly 350 seronegative members of the cohort. Each donor provided a peripheral blood sample, and peripheral blood mononuclear cells were used for TCR beta sequencing. The Qiagen DNeasy Blood Extraction Kit was used to extract genomic DNA from the blood cell samples. This clone is a singleton in its sample. The specificity of this receptor is unknown. One base away there is no much larger clone; base qualities are not given. This receptor was taken from a male donor in good health and CMV-seronegative. What was sequenced was PBMCs.

The CDR3 reads as follows: CASSESQGTYEQYF. The nucleotide sequence reads TGTGCCAGCAGTGAATCCCAGGGGACGTACGAGCAGTACTTC. The rearrangement combines TRBV2 with TRBJ2-7; 6 matching bases give a weak D call of TRBD1. Trimming takes 2 bases from V and 4 bases from J, and the germline ends sit 12 bases apart. In the germline V gene, CDR1 corresponds to SNHLY and CDR2 to FYNNEI. Including the terminal cysteine and phenylalanine, the CDR3 comprises 14 residues. Solely the CDR3 DNA is kept, with 42 bases framed from the first base.